Below, 27 T cell receptor beta chains from the same sample are listed, as sequenced in a study of Tregs in tolerant kidney transplant recipients. The method was immunoSEQ multiplex PCR; TCRdb's version includes in-frame clones alone and lacks a portion of them. The record lists over 45,000 clones, of which the ten most abundant hold 0.7% to 0.95%. The specimen was CD4+ T cells from blood, collected before the transplant. The receptor source for this set is a human donor who received a combined kidney and bone marrow transplant.

Concerning this clone: The read comes to an end 3 residues before the CDR3 does, leaving the germline J gene to fill in the end. The chain has TRBV7-2 and TRBJ1-5, with D maybe TRBD1 (6 bases). The ends were cut back, 5 bases at V and 0 bases at J, with 11 bases in the middle. This CDR3 has 15 amino acids. Germline V gene data show CDR1 as SGHTA and CDR2 as FQGNSA. The CDR3 here is CASSAGHRSNQPQHF. CDR3 DNA, as far as it was read: TGTGCCAGCAGCGCGGGACATCGTAGCAATCAGCCC.

In the case of this clone: The CDR3 end lies 3 residues beyond the end of the read and is filled in from the germline J gene. This chain connects TRBV20-1 to TRBJ2-1, with TRBD2 matching 8 bases. CDR1 is DFQATT and CDR2 is SNEGSKA in the germline V gene (reference sequence). The V and J ends lost 1 base and 8 bases, in that order; junction bases with no gene match: 4. CDR3 length equals 13 residues. The CDR3 spells CSARGTSLYEQFF. The sequenced CDR3 bases are TGCAGTGCTAGAGGGACTAGCCTGTATGAG.

For this clone: Coverage ceases 3 residues before the CDR3 finishes, and the germline J gene fills in the end. This rearrangement joins TRBV19 to TRBJ2-3; D is perhaps TRBD1 (7 bases). CDR1 is LNHDA, CDR2 SQIVND, per germline (reference sequence). This CDR3 has 17 amino acids. Trimming took off 0 bases at V and 0 bases at J, with 13 bases between the two ends. The CDR3 protein is CASSIEEGAASTDTQYF. Incomplete CDR3 DNA: TGTGCCAGTAGTATAGAGGAGGGGGCAGCTAGCACAGATACG.

Worth noting for this clone: Coverage ceases 3 residues before the CDR3 finishes, and the germline J gene fills in the end. This chain joins TRBV29-1 and TRBJ1-1; D is possibly TRBD1 (5 bases). Per the germline V gene, CDR1 is SQVTM and CDR2 is ANQGSEA. The CDR3 sequence is 12 residues long. With 3 bases removed from V and 7 bases from J, the gap between germline ends came to 12 bases. The covered CDR3 bases are TGCAGCGTTGATCTCAGGGCGAGTGAA. Protein product: CSVDLRASE. The CDR3, in full, reads CSVDLRASEAFF.

Of note for this clone: The read terminates 3 residues before the CDR3 end, so the remaining end is supplied by the germline J gene. The rearrangement joins TRBV5-1 to TRBJ2-5; D is possibly TRBD1 (5 bases). The length of the CDR3 is 15 residues. Germline V CDR1 and CDR2: SGHRS, YFSETQ. V shed 1 base and J shed 1 base, with 11 bases lying between them. The CDR3: CASSLTGPIQETQYF. The covered CDR3 bases are TGCGCCAGCAGCTTGACAGGCCCTATCCAAGAGACC.

To note about this clone: The read finishes 3 residues shy of the CDR3 end, and the germline J gene is used to complete it. This chain uses TRBV20-1 with TRBJ2-5; tentative D call: TRBD1 (6 bases). Germline CDR1 is DFQATT and CDR2 is SNEGSKA (reference sequence). Trimming stripped 3 bases from V and 5 bases from J, with 10 bases between. The CDR3 sequence is 12 residues long. CDR3 DNA (partial): TGCAGTGCTAGGAGAAGGGGGGAGACC. Encoded protein: CSARRRGET. Given in full, the CDR3 is CSARRRGETQYF.

Comments on this clone: The junction shows a germline mismatch at one end, possibly a read error. The read comes to an end 3 residues before the CDR3 does, leaving the germline J gene to fill in the end. The chain links TRBV4-2 to TRBJ1-4; TRBD1 aligns across 8 bases. CDR3 length: 17 amino acids. The germline CDR1 and CDR2 sequences are LGHNA and YNFKEQ. The covered CDR3 bases are TGCGCCAGCAGCCAAGAATATGCTGGACAGGGTGTTGAAAAA. This sequence encodes CASSQEYAGQGVEK. The full-length CDR3 reads as CASSQEYAGQGVEKLFF.

As concerns this clone: The CDR3 end is not reached by the read, which stops 3 residues before it; the germline J gene fills it in. This chain joins TRBV10-3 and TRBJ2-7, with TRBD1 identical over 8 bases. The CDR3 spans 11 residues. The trim removed 7 bases at V and 5 bases at J, leaving 1 base unmatched. Germline loops: CDR1 ENHRY, CDR2 SYGVKD. The CDR3 bases that were read are TGTGCCATCAAGGACAGGGACGAG. It specifies CAIKDRDE. In full, the CDR3 reads CAIKDRDEQYF.

As for this clone: The read comes to an end 3 residues before the CDR3 does, leaving the germline J gene to fill in the end. This specimen includes other DNA sequences encoding the same CDR3. The J gene is TRBJ2-7, the V gene TRBV18, with D uncertain. Per germline, CDR1 KGHSH and CDR2 LQKENI. This CDR3 contains 15 residues. V lost 2 bases and J 0 bases, leaving 11 bases between the germline ends. The DNA read from the CDR3 is TGTGCCAGCTCACCAACAGCCTCGAGCTCCTACGAG. Translation: CASSPTASSSYE. From start to end, the CDR3 is CASSPTASSSYEQYF. Full variable domain (outside the CDR3, taken from reference TRBV18 and TRBJ2-7): NAGVMQNPRHLVRRRGQEARLRCSPMKGHSHVYWYRQLPEEGLKFMVYLQKENIIDESGMPKERFSAEFPKEGPSILRIQQVVRGDSAAYFCASSPTASSSYEQYFGPGTRLTVT.

Of note for this clone: The CDR3 is cut off 3 residues early in the read; its end comes from the germline J gene. The rearrangement joins TRBV5-5 to TRBJ2-3; maybe TRBD2 (7 bases). Germline CDR1 SGHKS, CDR2 YYEKEE (reference sequence). This CDR3 region has 15 residues. The V gene lost 2 bases and the J gene lost 2 bases, with 12 bases spanning the gap. The CDR3 bases that were read are TGTGCCAGCAGCTTATGGGGGGGCAACACAGATACG. It encodes CASSLWGGNTDT. The complete CDR3 reads CASSLWGGNTDTQYF.

As for this clone: The read terminates 3 residues ahead of where the CDR3 ends, so the germline J gene completes it. The chain employs TRBV4-1 and TRBJ2-7, with D tentatively TRBD1 (7 bases). V was shortened by 0 bases and J by 4 bases, with 19 bases between the two germline ends. Germline V gene lookup returns CDR1 MGHRA and CDR2 YSYEKL. This CDR3 has 17 amino acids. This CDR3 reads CASSQEDRAGGNYEQYF. The DNA read from the CDR3 is TGCGCCAGCAGCCAAGAGGATAGGGCAGGGGGGAATTACGAG.

Concerning this clone itself: Read sequence stops 3 residues before the CDR3 end, and the germline J gene provides the missing end. The chain combines TRBV5-6 with TRBJ1-6; D is unresolved. The CDR3 loop spans 14 amino acids. Trimming pared 2 bases from V and 9 bases from J, leaving 12 bases between. Looked up from germline, CDR1 is SGHDT and CDR2 is YYEEEE. The CDR3 here is CASSFWSGGSPLHF. The CDR3 bases that were read are TGTGCCAGCAGCTTTTGGTCCGGCGGTTCACCC.

Comments on this clone: The sequenced fragment ends 3 residues before the CDR3 boundary, so the rest is inferred from the germline J gene. The chain joins TRBV18 to TRBJ2-2; D remains unclear. The CDR3 totals 17 residues. The V and J ends lost 3 bases and 3 bases respectively, with 17 bases between them. Germline assignment: CDR1 KGHSH and CDR2 LQKENI. The CDR3 region is CASSPPAGWWDTGELFF. Partial CDR3 DNA: TGTGCCAGCTCACCCCCCGCCGGGTGGTGGGACACCGGGGAG. Full variable domain (outside the CDR3, taken from reference TRBV18 and TRBJ2-2): NAGVMQNPRHLVRRRGQEARLRCSPMKGHSHVYWYRQLPEEGLKFMVYLQKENIIDESGMPKERFSAEFPKEGPSILRIQQVVRGDSAAYFCASSPPAGWWDTGELFFGEGSRLTVL.

Comment on this clone: Sequencing ends 3 residues short of the CDR3 end; the germline J gene provides the rest. The chain joins TRBV14 to TRBJ2-1, with 8 bases that match TRBD2. V lost 0 bases to trimming and J lost 4 bases; unmatched junction nucleotides: 8. The CDR3 sequence is 17 residues long. Germline CDR1 and CDR2: SGHDN and FVKESK. CDR3 in amino acids: CASSQDEASGSYNEQFF. The covered CDR3 bases are TGTGCCAGCAGCCAAGACGAGGCTAGCGGGTCTTACAATGAG.

With regard to this clone: The read terminates 3 residues before the CDR3 end, so the remaining end is supplied by the germline J gene. The rearrangement joins TRBV7-9 to TRBJ2-5, with a possible D match to TRBD2 (6 bases). CDR1 SEHNR and CDR2 FQNEAQ come from the germline V gene (reference sequence). This CDR3 contains 15 residues. The V and J ends lost 5 bases and 1 base respectively, with 14 bases between them. The CDR3: CASSHTTGVQETQYF. Incomplete CDR3 DNA: TGTGCCAGCAGCCATACCACGGGGGTCCAAGAGACC.

Points on this clone: The read terminates 3 residues ahead of where the CDR3 ends, so the germline J gene completes it. V and J are TRBV2 and TRBJ1-5, with 7 bases aligning to TRBD1. The CDR3 length is 14 residues. V lost 6 bases, J lost 2 bases, and 4 bases stayed unmatched. CDR1 and CDR2 from the germline V gene are SNHLY and FYNNEI. Incomplete CDR3 DNA: TGTGCCAGCAGAGCTACAGGGGGCAATCAGCCC. It codes for CASRATGGNQP. The whole CDR3 sequence reads CASRATGGNQPQHF.

Notes on this clone: The read ends 3 residues shy of where the CDR3 ends; the end is completed using the germline J gene. The chain carries TRBV11-2 and TRBJ1-1; a weak D match, TRBD1 (5 bases). Trimming removed 1 base from V and 4 bases from J, with 10 bases in between. CDR3 length equals 14 residues. Germline V gene sequence: CDR1 SGHAT, CDR2 FQNNGV. The part of the CDR3 DNA that was read is TGTGCCAGCAGCTTAGTGCAGGGCTCCACTGAA. Translated, it gives CASSLVQGSTE. The whole CDR3 region reads CASSLVQGSTEAFF.

With respect to this clone: The sequenced fragment ends 3 residues before the CDR3 boundary, so the rest is inferred from the germline J gene. The chain has TRBV7-8 and TRBJ2-4; 8 bases agree with TRBD1. The CDR3 spans 14 residues. Trimming cost V 2 bases and J 7 bases; bases outside gene matches: 4. Germline CDR1 SGHVS, CDR2 FQNEAQ. The CDR3 loop is CASSLMGQANIQYF. The sequenced part of the CDR3 DNA is TGTGCCAGCAGCTTAATGGGACAGGCGAACATT. The entire variable domain, with the rest obtained from reference TRBV7-8 and TRBJ2-4, is as follows: GAGVSQSPRYKVAKRGQDVALRCDPISGHVSLFWYQQALGQGPEFLTYFQNEAQLDKSGLPSDRFFAERPEGSVSTLKIQRTQQEDSAVYLCASSLMGQANIQYFGAGTRLSVL.

As concerns this clone: The read gets to within 3 residues of the CDR3 end, and the germline J gene fills in the rest. The rearrangement joins TRBV5-4 to TRBJ2-1; TRBD2 agrees at 8 bases. The V gene end was trimmed by 4 bases and the J gene end by 8 bases; junction bases not matched to a gene: 8. The CDR3 has 14 amino acids. Germline V CDR1 and CDR2: SGHNT, YYREEE (reference sequence). The covered CDR3 bases are TGTGCCAGCAGCGGGGGGGTGACTAGCGATGAG. Amino acids: CASSGGVTSDE. In full, the CDR3 reads CASSGGVTSDEQFF.

About this clone: The observed sequence ends 3 residues before the CDR3 terminus, with the missing tail filled in from the germline J gene. The J gene is TRBJ1-2, the V gene TRBV7-9; 9 positions agree with TRBD1. The CDR3 is 15 residues long. Germline V gene lookup returns CDR1 SEHNR and CDR2 FQNEAQ (reference sequence). V trimming: 0 bases; J trimming: 7 bases; junction bases outside the gene matches: 6. The CDR3 DNA, read in part, is TGTGCCAGCAGCTTAGCGCGACAGGGGGTGGGTGGC. This translates into CASSLARQGVGG. The CDR3 in its entirety is CASSLARQGVGGYTF. Filled out from reference TRBV7-9 and TRBJ1-2, the complete variable domain reads DTGVSQNPRHKITKRGQNVTFRCDPISEHNRLYWYRQTLGQGPEFLTYFQNEAQLEKSRLLSDRFSAERPKGSFSTLEIQRTEQGDSAMYLCASSLARQGVGGYTFGSGTRLTVV.

About this clone itself: The CDR3 extends 3 residues past the end of the read, so its final part is completed from the germline J gene. V gene TRBV19 combines with J gene TRBJ1-1; 8 positions agree with TRBD1. Trimming cost V 8 bases and J 7 bases; bases outside gene matches: 15. The V gene's germline CDR1 is LNHDA and CDR2 SQIVND (reference sequence). This CDR3 region has 15 residues. The CDR3 reads CASSPFQGAGSEAFF. The CDR3 bases that were read are TGTGCCAGTTCCCCCTTTCAGGGGGCGGGGAGTGAA.

A remark on this clone: The read comes to an end 3 residues before the CDR3 does, leaving the germline J gene to fill in the end. The chain combines TRBV5-1 with TRBJ2-1; D call uncertain. V gave up 0 bases and J gave up 9 bases, with 10 bases separating them. Germline V gene sequence: CDR1 SGHRS, CDR2 YFSETQ. This CDR3 is built from 13 residues. CDR3 loop: CASSLEPSTEQFF. The part of the CDR3 DNA that was read is TGCGCCAGCAGCTTGGAACCCTCTACTGAG.

With regard to this clone: The missing CDR3 end, 3 residues past where the read stops, is filled in from the germline J gene. The rearrangement joins TRBV18 to TRBJ2-1, with TRBD1 matching 7 bases. Germline V gene sequence: CDR1 KGHSH, CDR2 LQKENI. The junction had 7 bases not matched to a gene; V was cut back by 4 bases and J by 7 bases. The CDR3 contains 14 residues. The CDR3: CASSLISGGNEQFF. CDR3 DNA, as far as it was read: TGTGCCAGCTCACTCATCTCAGGGGGAAATGAG.

Of note for this clone: The read halts 3 residues ahead of the CDR3 end, with the missing end drawn from the germline J gene. The chain employs TRBV20-1 and TRBJ2-7, with 12 bases that match TRBD2. Losses at the gene ends were 6 bases for V and 4 bases for J; bases not matched to a gene: 7. This CDR3 contains 14 residues. Germline V gene data show CDR1 as DFQATT and CDR2 as SNEGSKA (reference sequence). CDR3 amino acids: CSAPRTSGVYEQYF. The sequenced part of the CDR3 DNA is TGCAGTGCCCCTCGGACTAGCGGGGTGTACGAG.

Details on this clone: The read gets to within 3 residues of the CDR3 end, and the germline J gene fills in the rest. V usage is TRBV2 and J usage is TRBJ2-5; 15 nucleotides match TRBD2. Looked up from germline, CDR1 is SNHLY and CDR2 is FYNNEI. With 6 bases clipped from V and 4 bases from J, the junction kept 3 bases outside the gene matches. The CDR3 sequence is 15 residues long. CDR3 bases read: TGTGCCAGCAGCGGACTAGCGGGAGGGGTAGAGACC. Its translation: CASSGLAGGVET. The complete CDR3 reads CASSGLAGGVETQYF.

With respect to this clone: The sequence runs out 3 residues before the end of the CDR3; the remainder is reconstructed from the germline J gene. The chain recombines TRBV20-1 with TRBJ2-5; TRBD2 matches at 10 bases. Germline values: CDR1 DFQATT, CDR2 SNEGSKA (reference sequence). Trimming cost V 0 bases and J 4 bases; bases outside gene matches: 2. The length of the CDR3 is 14 residues. CDR3 residues: CSAREAGGLETQYF. CDR3 bases read: TGCAGTGCTAGAGAAGCGGGAGGGCTAGAGACC.

With respect to this clone: From the germline J gene comes the end of the CDR3, since the read stops 3 residues before it. The chain employs TRBV20-1 and TRBJ2-3, with D tentatively TRBD2 (5 bases). This CDR3 region has 13 residues. With 6 bases removed from V and 3 bases from J, the gap between germline ends came to 13 bases. Germline loops: CDR1 DFQATT, CDR2 SNEGSKA (reference sequence). The covered CDR3 bases are TGCAGTGCACCCGGGGTCAGGACAGATACG. It yields the protein CSAPGVRTDT. The whole CDR3 is CSAPGVRTDTQYF.